The sequence of this T cell receptor beta chain was determined in a study of T cell repertoires and Cas9 in healthy adults. The overall study: CD4 and CD8 compartments: SpCas9-reactive T cells profiled for potency, cytotoxicity, lineage.

The CDR3 length is 12 residues. The germline V gene has CDR1 SGHVS and CDR2 FQNEAQ. Trimming took 1 base from V and 7 from J; bases not matched to a gene: 1. Study-wide points: The SpCas9-reactive response appeared to contain many SpCas9-reactive regulatory T cells. In vitro, SpCas9-reactive Tregs were reported to curb effector T cell proliferation and function.

Method: immunoSEQ multiplex PCR; TCRdb's copy keeps in-frame clones and lacks some. The sample has more than 1,200 clones; around 81% are singletons. The chain employs TRBV7-8 and TRBJ2-7; 7 bases align to TRBD2. The sample comprised SpCas9-reactive Tregs (CD4+, CD25+, CD127-, CD137+, CD154-) from PBMCs; culture status not recorded. This clonotype was sampled from a human donor in good health. CDR3 in amino acids: CASSLGGGEQYF. As DNA, the CDR3 is TGTGCCAGCAGCTTAGGGGGAGGGGAGCAGTACTTC.